The 31 T cell receptor beta chains below were found in one sample sequenced in a study of cytomegalovirus exposure and HLA in healthy donors. A multiplex PCR was run with 60 Vbeta primers and 13 Jbeta primers. The method was immunoSEQ multiplex PCR; TCRdb's version includes in-frame clones alone and lacks a portion of them. The table lists about 130,000 clones, 74% of them singletons, with approximately 6.3% in the top ten. Sequenced sample: PBMCs. The receptors shown here come from a middle-aged man in good health and CMV-seropositive.

This chain joins TRBV5-1 and TRBJ2-2, with D possibly being TRBD1 (6 bases). The CDR3 loop spans 14 amino acids. Germline-derived CDR1 and CDR2 are SGHRS and YFSETQ. V was trimmed by 0 bases and J by 4 bases, leaving 7 bases between them. The CDR3 loop reads CASSLGGGTGELFF. The CDR3 DNA sequence: TGCGCCAGCAGCTTGGGAGGGGGCACCGGGGAGCTGTTTTTT.

This clone has a handful of counts. The CDR3 is CAISESGQGKNTEAFF. CDR3 in DNA: TGTGCCATCAGTGAATCCGGACAGGGGAAGAACACTGAAGCTTTCTTT. The rearrangement uses TRBV10-3 and TRBJ1-1; TRBD1 aligns across 9 bases. Germline V lookup: CDR1 ENHRY, CDR2 SYGVKD. The CDR3 totals 16 residues. V was pared by 3 bases and J by 1 base, with 6 bases of the junction left unmatched.

The gene calls are TRBV7-8 and TRBJ2-4, with 10 positions matching TRBD1. Germline V CDR1 and CDR2: SGHVS, FQNEAQ. The J segment lost 5 bases and the V segment lost 5 bases, leaving 6 bases of the junction unmatched. The CDR3 is 15 amino acids. This chain's CDR3 is CASSRQGAGENIQYF. The CDR3 DNA sequence: TGTGCCAGCAGCCGACAGGGGGCGGGCGAAAACATTCAGTACTTC.

This chain connects TRBV18 to TRBJ2-7, with 9 bases fitting TRBD2. This CDR3 comprises 15 residues. The V segment lost 3 bases and the J segment 7 bases; nucleotides outside the gene matches: 10. Germline lookup yields CDR1 KGHSH and CDR2 LQKENI. The CDR3 region is CASSPAGGIIGEQYF. CDR3 DNA: TGTGCCAGCTCACCCGCGGGGGGGATCATAGGAGAGCAGTACTTC.

This clone showed up just a few times. V gene TRBV10-3 combines with J gene TRBJ2-6; possibly TRBD1 for D (5 bases). Per germline, CDR1 ENHRY and CDR2 SYGVKD. V dropped 0 bases and J dropped 0 bases, with 15 bases sitting between them. This CDR3 has 19 residues. The DNA of the CDR3 is TGTGCCATCAGTGAGTCAGGACAAGGATCATACTCTGGGGCCAACGTCCTGACTTTC. Residues: CAISESGQGSYSGANVLTF.

The chain joins TRBV19 to TRBJ2-5; TRBD2 matches 9 bases. This CDR3 is built from 15 residues. Germline trimming cut 1 base from V and 2 bases from J; bases unmatched to any gene: 2. The germline CDR1 and CDR2 sequences are LNHDA and SQIVND (reference sequence). CDR3 nucleotides: TGTGCCAGTAGTATAGTAGCGGGAGTTCAAGAGACCCAGTACTTC. Translation gives CASSIVAGVQETQYF. Filled out from reference TRBV19 and TRBJ2-5, the complete variable domain reads DGGITQSPKYLFRKEGQNVTLSCEQNLNHDAMYWYRQDPGQGLRLIYYSQIVNDFQKGDIAEGYSVSREKKESFPLTVTSAQKNPTAFYLCASSIVAGVQETQYFGPGTRLLVL.

A few counts support this clone. The chain is built from TRBV2 and TRBJ2-6; a weak D match, TRBD2 (5 bases). This CDR3 contains 15 residues. V lost 2 bases, J lost 2 bases, and 7 bases lay in between. Germline lookup yields CDR1 SNHLY and CDR2 FYNNEI. This CDR3 reads CASSESGTGANVLTF. Written as DNA, the CDR3 is TGTGCCAGCAGTGAATCGGGGACTGGGGCCAACGTCCTGACTTTC. The full variable domain, with the rest looked up from reference TRBV2 and TRBJ2-6, is EPEVTQTPSHQVTQMGQEVILRCVPISNHLYFYWYRQILGQKVEFLVSFYNNEISEKSEIFDDQFSVERPDGSNFTLKIRSTKLEDSAMYFCASSESGTGANVLTFGAGSRLTVL.

The rearrangement joins TRBV7-6 to TRBJ2-5, with D perhaps matching TRBD1 (7 bases). The CDR3 has 14 residues. The germline V gene has CDR1 SGHVS and CDR2 FNYEAQ. Trimming stripped 2 bases from V and 4 bases from J, with 11 bases between. The CDR3 spells CASSLQGGTETQYF. The CDR3 DNA reads as TGTGCCAGCAGCTTACAGGGGGGCACAGAGACCCAGTACTTC.

This clone was seen a handful of times. The CDR3 coding sequence is TGTGCCAGCAGTGCGTTCTCTGGAAACACCATATATTTT. It codes for CASSAFSGNTIYF. The chain has TRBV6-5 and TRBJ1-3; no firm D call. Germline CDR1 MNHEY, CDR2 SVGAGI. Trimming shortened V by 5 bases and J by 0 bases, and 5 bases separated the two germline ends. This CDR3 has 13 residues.

The genes are TRBV29-1 and TRBJ2-2; maybe TRBD1 (5 bases). Germline V gene sequence: CDR1 SQVTM, CDR2 ANQGSEA. The CDR3 runs to 14 residues. The V end was cut by 3 bases, the J end by 5 bases, with 13 bases between. The CDR3 region has the DNA TGCAGCGTTGATCCAGACAGCGTTACCGGGGAGCTGTTTTTT. Residues: CSVDPDSVTGELFF.

This clone was detected only once. The chain has TRBV27 and TRBJ1-1; 10 nucleotides match TRBD1. Germline V CDR1 and CDR2: MNHEY, SMNVEV (reference sequence). The CDR3 consists of 15 residues. Germline trimming cut 4 bases from V and 3 bases from J; bases unmatched to any gene: 5. CDR3 sequence: CASSYRQGAYTEAFF. The CDR3, as DNA: TGTGCCAGCAGTTACCGACAGGGGGCGTACACTGAAGCTTTCTTT.

The chain recombines TRBV9 with TRBJ2-1, with D unclear. V lost 0 bases and J 0 bases, leaving 7 bases between the germline ends. Germline loops: CDR1 SGDLS, CDR2 YYNGEE. The CDR3 extends over 15 amino acids. The CDR3 loop is CASSVADSSYNEQFF. The CDR3, as DNA: TGTGCCAGCAGCGTAGCAGACTCCTCCTACAATGAGCAGTTCTTC. Drawing the rest from reference TRBV9 and TRBJ2-1, the complete variable domain is DSGVTQTPKHLITATGQRVTLRCSPRSGDLSVYWYQQSLDQGLQFLIQYYNGEERAKGNILERFSAQQFPDLHSELNLSSLELGDSALYFCASSVADSSYNEQFFGPGTRLTVL.

In this sample, this clone turned up a few times. The rearrangement uses TRBV6-1 and TRBJ1-4; TRBD1 aligns across 8 bases. The CDR3 consists of 15 residues. Germline V gives CDR1 MNHNS, CDR2 SASEGT. V trimming: 2 bases; J trimming: 14 bases; junction bases outside the gene matches: 13. The CDR3 spells CASSEPRTGLVNLFF. The CDR3 DNA sequence: TGTGCCAGCAGTGAACCGAGGACAGGGTTGGTAAACCTGTTTTTT.

J is TRBJ1-5 and V is TRBV19; no reliable D call. CDR1 and CDR2 from the germline V gene are LNHDA and SQIVND (reference sequence). V was trimmed by 10 bases and J by 2 bases, leaving 15 bases between them. CDR3 length: 14 amino acids. CDR3 bases: TGTGCCACTGGCGGGGTGCGGGGCAATCAGCCCCAGCATTTT. Translated, it gives CATGGVRGNQPQHF.

The chain combines TRBV5-1 with TRBJ2-3; the D gene is possibly TRBD2 (6 bases). Trimming cost V 7 bases and J 4 bases, with 16 bases left between them. Germline CDR1 reads SGHRS; CDR2 reads YFSETQ. The CDR3 length is 14 residues. The CDR3 reads CASSDGGISDTQYF. CDR3 coding DNA: TGCGCCAGCTCCGATGGGGGGATTTCAGATACGCAGTATTTT.

V is TRBV28 and J is TRBJ1-2; D is possibly TRBD1 (6 bases). The V gene lost 10 bases and the J gene lost 2 bases, with 23 bases spanning the gap. Germline-derived CDR1 and CDR2 are MDHEN and SYDVKM. CDR3 size: 16 residues. The CDR3 loop is CATFFWRTADNYGYTF. DNA of the CDR3: TGTGCCACCTTCTTCTGGAGGACAGCCGACAACTATGGCTACACCTTC.

This chain links TRBV30 with TRBJ1-1; 7 bases match TRBD1. The CDR3 totals 14 residues. Germline CDR1 reads GTSNPN; CDR2 reads SVGIG (reference sequence). The J segment lost 1 base and the V segment lost 7 bases, leaving 9 bases of the junction unmatched. The CDR3 sequence: CAFRPGQPNTEAFF. The CDR3 coding sequence is TGTGCCTTTCGCCCGGGACAGCCGAACACTGAAGCTTTCTTT.

This clone appeared once. This chain joins TRBV28 and TRBJ1-5; D uncertain. In germline, CDR1 is MDHEN, CDR2 SYDVKM. Trimming took 2 bases from V and 0 from J, leaving 8 bases between them. This CDR3 has 15 residues. CDR3 region: CASSLTGVSNQPQHF. The CDR3 region has the DNA TGTGCCAGCAGTTTAACGGGAGTTAGCAATCAGCCCCAGCATTTT.

The chain has TRBV20-1 and TRBJ2-7; D is possibly TRBD1 (6 bases). The CDR3 covers 11 residues. Germline CDR1 and CDR2: DFQATT and SNEGSKA (reference sequence). With 6 bases removed from V and 3 bases from J, the gap between germline ends came to 9 bases. The CDR3 protein is CSAGTLYEQYF. The CDR3 DNA sequence: TGCAGTGCGGGGACACTCTACGAGCAGTACTTC.

CDR3 nucleotides: TGTGCCAGCAGCCGGGACAGGCGAGACTACGAGCAGTACTTC. Amino acid sequence: CASSRDRRDYEQYF. The chain carries TRBV7-9 and TRBJ2-7, with 8 bases fitting TRBD1. The CDR3 covers 14 residues. From germline, CDR1 is SEHNR and CDR2 FQNEAQ (reference sequence). The J segment lost 3 bases and the V segment lost 5 bases, leaving 6 bases of the junction unmatched.

The chain carries TRBV29-1 and TRBJ1-4; unclear D gene. The CDR3 covers 13 residues. Looked up from germline, CDR1 is SQVTM and CDR2 is ANQGSEA. V dropped 6 bases and J dropped 8 bases, with 16 bases sitting between them. For the CDR3, the DNA is TGCAGCGTCAGTCCGGGGTCGAAGGAAAAACTGTTTTTT. Its translation is CSVSPGSKEKLFF.

The CDR3 is CASSPSGRVSYEQYF. The CDR3 DNA reads as TGTGCCAGTAGCCCCAGCGGGAGGGTCTCCTACGAGCAGTACTTC. The chain recombines TRBV19 with TRBJ2-7; 10 nucleotides align to TRBD2. Germline V lookup: CDR1 LNHDA, CDR2 SQIVND (reference sequence). The ends lost 6 bases at V and 0 bases at J; junction bases unmatched: 5. The CDR3 has 15 residues.

This chain joins TRBV6-1 and TRBJ1-2; D is uncertain. Trimming cost V 2 bases and J 7 bases, with 17 bases left between them. Germline V gene sequence: CDR1 MNHNS, CDR2 SASEGT. The CDR3 runs 15 residues. CDR3 sequence: CASSESETGISGYTF. CDR3 bases: TGTGCCAGCAGTGAATCGGAAACGGGTATATCTGGCTACACCTTC.

This rearrangement joins TRBV27 to TRBJ2-1, with 7 positions matching TRBD1. The CDR3 contains 14 residues. Per germline, CDR1 MNHEY and CDR2 SMNVEV (reference sequence). V was pared by 5 bases and J by 2 bases, with 3 bases of the junction left unmatched. The CDR3 is CASSAGGAYNEQFF. The CDR3 nucleotides read TGTGCCAGCAGTGCAGGGGGTGCCTACAATGAGCAGTTCTTC.

This rearrangement joins TRBV4-2 to TRBJ1-5; no clear D gene. CDR3 length: 16 amino acids. V lost 0 bases and J lost 10, with 19 bases in between. Germline assignment: CDR1 LGHNA and CDR2 YNFKEQ. In nucleotides, the CDR3 is TGTGCCAGCAGCCAAGATGATGGCAGACAAACTAGTCCCCAGCATTTT. Protein: CASSQDDGRQTSPQHF.

This rearrangement joins TRBV18 to TRBJ2-3; D remains unclear. Per germline, CDR1 KGHSH and CDR2 LQKENI. The CDR3 runs 13 residues. Deletions cut 5 bases from V and 2 bases from J, with 8 bases between. CDR3 loop: CASSDFSTDTQYF. Written as DNA, the CDR3 is TGTGCCAGCTCAGACTTTTCCACAGATACGCAGTATTTT. Full variable domain (outside the CDR3, taken from reference TRBV18 and TRBJ2-3): NAGVMQNPRHLVRRRGQEARLRCSPMKGHSHVYWYRQLPEEGLKFMVYLQKENIIDESGMPKERFSAEFPKEGPSILRIQQVVRGDSAAYFCASSDFSTDTQYFGPGTRLTVL.

This rearrangement joins TRBV30 to TRBJ2-5; TRBD2 matches 8 bases. V gave up 8 bases and J gave up 4 bases; unmatched junction bases: 6. Germline V gene lookup returns CDR1 GTSNPN and CDR2 SVGIG (reference sequence). This CDR3 has 12 amino acids. The CDR3 DNA reads as TGTGCCCGGGACGGGGGGGGAGAGACCCAGTACTTC. It yields the protein CARDGGGETQYF.

The V and J genes are TRBV28 and TRBJ1-3, with 7 nucleotides matching TRBD1. The V gene's germline CDR1 is MDHEN and CDR2 SYDVKM. The CDR3 has 13 amino acids. V lost 7 bases to trimming and J lost 1 base; unmatched junction nucleotides: 1. The CDR3 loop reads CASTGGSGNTIYF. CDR3 coding DNA: TGTGCCAGCACAGGGGGTTCTGGAAACACCATATATTTT. The full variable domain, with the rest looked up from reference TRBV28 and TRBJ1-3, is DVKVTQSSRYLVKRTGEKVFLECVQDMDHENMFWYRQDPGLGLRLIYFSYDVKMKEKGDIPEGYSVSREKKERFSLILESASTNQTSMYLCASTGGSGNTIYFGEGSWLTVV.

The V gene is TRBV2, the J gene TRBJ1-1; TRBD1 matches at 8 bases. Germline V gives CDR1 SNHLY, CDR2 FYNNEI. This CDR3 is built from 12 residues. The V gene end was trimmed by 11 bases and the J gene end by 5 bases; junction bases not matched to a gene: 7. This chain's CDR3 is CAGGQGLTEAFF. The CDR3 DNA follows: TGTGCCGGTGGACAGGGCCTAACTGAAGCTTTCTTT.

As for this clone: An end of the junction does not agree with germline; a read error may underlie this. The rearrangement links TRBV7-9 to TRBJ2-7; 8 bases line up with TRBD1. The CDR3 spans 12 residues. In germline, CDR1 is SEHNR, CDR2 FQNEAQ (reference sequence). CDR3 in DNA: TGTTCCAGCAGGGACAGGCTCGGCGAGCAGTACTTC. This gives the protein CSSRDRLGEQYF.

V is TRBV11-2 and J is TRBJ1-5; the D is unclear. This CDR3 spans 13 amino acids. CDR1 and CDR2 (germline): SGHAT, FQNNGV. V was trimmed by 5 bases and J by 0 bases, leaving 5 bases between them. The CDR3 loop reads CASSTVSNQPQHF. CDR3 nucleotide sequence: TGTGCCAGCAGCACAGTTAGCAATCAGCCCCAGCATTTT.